This T cell receptor (beta chain) was found in a study of cytomegalovirus exposure and HLA in healthy donors. Overall study results and limits: Judged likely to be a sequencing artifact was a cluster of highly shared sequence variants. Whilst most TCR sequences proved rare, a subset of public TCRs occurred across many donors. HLA allele associations emerged for under 20,000 TCR beta sequences in a later analysis, at 0.05 false discovery rate.

PCR primers comprised 60 Vbeta and 13 Jbeta primers. The repertoire was sequenced with immunoSEQ multiplex PCR; TCRdb's copy has only in-frame clones and lacks some. The top ten hold 1.5% to 2% of the sample, which has 100,000 to 150,000 clones, approximately 78% seen once. Points on this clone: Its cognate antigen is unknown.

Germline V gene data show CDR1 as SGDLS and CDR2 as YYNGEE. Trimming shortened V by 4 bases and J by 9 bases, and 11 bases separated the two germline ends. The CDR3 is 12 residues long. The source of this sequence is a man between 40 and 49 years old in good health and CMV-seronegative. Sequencing was carried out using PBMCs. The chain links TRBV9 to TRBJ2-1; D is possibly TRBD2 (6 bases). CDR3 amino acids: CASSRPGGEQFF. The DNA for the CDR3 is TGTGCCAGCAGCCGCCCCGGGGGTGAGCAGTTCTTC.